This T cell receptor beta chain was captured by sequencing in a study of cytomegalovirus exposure and HLA in healthy donors. The V gene end was trimmed by 7 bases and the J gene end by 8 bases; junction bases not matched to a gene: 10. Germline V CDR1 and CDR2: SNHLY, FYNNEI. The CDR3 spans 14 residues. PCR used 60 Vbeta primers and 13 Jbeta primers. Sequencing was performed with immunoSEQ multiplex PCR; in TCRdb, only in-frame clones are kept and a portion is missing. The table lists around 150,000 clones, 70% to 80% of them singletons. This clone was counted a few times. This TCR derives from a man aged 25-40 years in good health and CMV-seronegative. The specimen sequenced was PBMCs. The chain joins TRBV2 to TRBJ2-1; 8 bases fit TRBD2. The CDR3 loop reads CASKGTRYGDEQFF. The CDR3 DNA is TGTGCCAGCAAAGGGACTAGATATGGCGATGAGCAGTTCTTC.